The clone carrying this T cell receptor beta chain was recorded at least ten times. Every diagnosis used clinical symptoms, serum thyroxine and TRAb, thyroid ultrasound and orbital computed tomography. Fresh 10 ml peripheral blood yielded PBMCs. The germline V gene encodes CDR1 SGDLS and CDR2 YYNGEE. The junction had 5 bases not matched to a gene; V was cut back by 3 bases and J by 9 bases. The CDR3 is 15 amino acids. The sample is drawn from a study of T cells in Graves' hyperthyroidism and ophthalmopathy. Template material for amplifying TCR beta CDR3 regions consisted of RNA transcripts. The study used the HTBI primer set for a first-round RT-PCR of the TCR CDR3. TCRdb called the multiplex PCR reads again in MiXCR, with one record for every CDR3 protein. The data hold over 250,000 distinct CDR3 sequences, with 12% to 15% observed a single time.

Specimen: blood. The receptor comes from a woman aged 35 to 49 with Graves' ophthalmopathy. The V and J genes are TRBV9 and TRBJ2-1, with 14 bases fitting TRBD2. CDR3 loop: CASSAGLAGAIEQFF. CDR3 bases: TGTGCCAGCAGCGCGGGACTAGCGGGAGCCATTGAGCAGTTCTTC.